The clone carrying this T cell receptor beta chain was seen once. Germline V gene lookup returns CDR1 LGHNT and CDR2 FRNRAP. The CDR3 extends over 14 amino acids. J gave up 7 bases and V 6 bases, and 12 bases lay outside the gene matches. The assay was immunoSEQ multiplex PCR, and TCRdb's table has in-frame clones only and misses some. The table has 150,000 to 180,000 clones, approximately 86% seen once; the top ten hold 20% to 25%. The source of the sample is a study of cytomegalovirus exposure and HLA in healthy donors. This TCR came from a man between 18 and 35 years old in good health and CMV-seropositive. Sequenced: PBMCs. V usage is TRBV12-5 and J usage is TRBJ2-7; 7 positions agree with TRBD1. The CDR3 nucleotides are TGTGCTAGTGGGCCAATCCACAGGGGAGCAGAGCAGTACTTC. Protein: CASGPIHRGAEQYF. Full variable domain (outside the CDR3, taken from reference TRBV12-5 and TRBJ2-7): DARVTQTPRHKVTEMGQEVTMRCQPILGHNTVFWYRQTMMQGLELLAYFRNRAPLDDSGMPKDRFSAEMPDATLATLKIQPSEPRDSAVYFCASGPIHRGAEQYFGPGTRLTVT.